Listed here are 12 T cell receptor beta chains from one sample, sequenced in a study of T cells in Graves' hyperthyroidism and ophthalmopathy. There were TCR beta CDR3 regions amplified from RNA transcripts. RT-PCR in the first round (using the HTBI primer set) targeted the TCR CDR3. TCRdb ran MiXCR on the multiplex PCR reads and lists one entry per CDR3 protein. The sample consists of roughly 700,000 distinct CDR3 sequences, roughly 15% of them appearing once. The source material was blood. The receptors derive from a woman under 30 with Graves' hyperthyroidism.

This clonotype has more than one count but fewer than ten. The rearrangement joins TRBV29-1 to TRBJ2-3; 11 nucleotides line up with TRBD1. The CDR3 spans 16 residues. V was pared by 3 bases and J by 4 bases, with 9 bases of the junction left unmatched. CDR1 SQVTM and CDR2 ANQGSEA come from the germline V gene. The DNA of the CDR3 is TGCAGCGTTGACGCGGACAGGGGGCTTATATCAGATACGCAGTATTTT. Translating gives CSVDADRGLISDTQYF.

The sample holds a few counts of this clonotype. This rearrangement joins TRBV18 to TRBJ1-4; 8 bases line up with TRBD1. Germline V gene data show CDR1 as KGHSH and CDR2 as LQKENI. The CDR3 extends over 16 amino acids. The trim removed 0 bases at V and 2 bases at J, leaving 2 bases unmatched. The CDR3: CASSPPTGVTNEKLFF. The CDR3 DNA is TGTGCCAGCTCACCACCGACAGGGGTGACTAATGAAAAACTGTTTTTT. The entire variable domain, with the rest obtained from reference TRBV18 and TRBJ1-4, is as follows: NAGVMQNPRHLVRRRGQEARLRCSPMKGHSHVYWYRQLPEEGLKFMVYLQKENIIDESGMPKERFSAEFPKEGPSILRIQQVVRGDSAAYFCASSPPTGVTNEKLFFGSGTQLSVL.

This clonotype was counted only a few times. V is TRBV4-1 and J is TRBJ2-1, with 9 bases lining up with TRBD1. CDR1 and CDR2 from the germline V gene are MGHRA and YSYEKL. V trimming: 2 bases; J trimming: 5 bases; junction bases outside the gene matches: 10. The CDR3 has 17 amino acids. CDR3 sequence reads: CASSQTTGTGLNNEQFF. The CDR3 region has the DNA TGCGCCAGCAGCCAAACAACCGGGACAGGGCTCAACAATGAGCAGTTCTTC.

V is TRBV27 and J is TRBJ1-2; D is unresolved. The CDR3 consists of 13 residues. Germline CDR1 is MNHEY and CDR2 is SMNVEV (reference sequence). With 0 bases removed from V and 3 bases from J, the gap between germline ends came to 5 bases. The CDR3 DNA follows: TGTGCCAGCAGTTTATCTCCGTACTATGGCTACACCTTC. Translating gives CASSLSPYYGYTF.

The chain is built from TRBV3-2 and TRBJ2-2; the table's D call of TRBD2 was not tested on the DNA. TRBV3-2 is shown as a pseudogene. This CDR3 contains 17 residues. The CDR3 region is CASSQEPGRANTGELSF. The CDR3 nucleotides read TGTGCCAGCAGCCAAGAACCGGGGAGGGCGAACACCGGGGAGCTGTCTTTT.

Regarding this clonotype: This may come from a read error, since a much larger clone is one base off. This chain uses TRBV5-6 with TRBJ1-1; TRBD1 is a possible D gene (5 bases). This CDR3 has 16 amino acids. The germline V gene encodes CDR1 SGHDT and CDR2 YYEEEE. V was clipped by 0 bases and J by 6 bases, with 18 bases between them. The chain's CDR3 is CASSLERSGSFPEAFF. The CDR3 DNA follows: TGTGCCAGCAGCTTGGAGAGGTCAGGGTCCTTCCCTGAAGCTTTCTTT. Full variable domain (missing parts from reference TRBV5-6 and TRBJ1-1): DAGVTQSPTHLIKTRGQQVTLRCSPKSGHDTVSWYQQALGQGPQFIFQYYEEEERQRGNFPDRFSGHQFPNYSSELNVNALLLGDSALYLCASSLERSGSFPEAFFGQGTRLTVV.

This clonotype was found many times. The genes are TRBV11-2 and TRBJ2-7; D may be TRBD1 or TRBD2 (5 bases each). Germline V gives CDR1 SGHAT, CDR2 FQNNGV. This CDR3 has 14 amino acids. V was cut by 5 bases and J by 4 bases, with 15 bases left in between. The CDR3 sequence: CASSPSGTAYEQYF. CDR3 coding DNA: TGTGCCAGCAGCCCATCCGGGACCGCGTACGAGCAGTACTTC.

The CDR3 region is CASSSRDWGAKNIQYF. The CDR3 nucleotides are TGTGCCAGCAGCTCGCGGGACTGGGGGGCCAAAAACATTCAGTACTTC. The V and J genes are TRBV3-1 and TRBJ2-4; maybe TRBD2 (6 bases). CDR1 and CDR2 (germline): LGHDT, YNNKEL (reference sequence). The CDR3 has 16 amino acids. V was trimmed by 5 bases and J by 1 base, leaving 15 bases between them.

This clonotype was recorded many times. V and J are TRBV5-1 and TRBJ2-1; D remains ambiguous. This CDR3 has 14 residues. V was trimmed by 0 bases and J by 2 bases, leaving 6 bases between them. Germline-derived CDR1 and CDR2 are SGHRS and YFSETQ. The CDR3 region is CASSLGPTYNEQFF. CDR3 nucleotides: TGCGCCAGCAGCTTGGGCCCCACCTACAATGAGCAGTTCTTC.

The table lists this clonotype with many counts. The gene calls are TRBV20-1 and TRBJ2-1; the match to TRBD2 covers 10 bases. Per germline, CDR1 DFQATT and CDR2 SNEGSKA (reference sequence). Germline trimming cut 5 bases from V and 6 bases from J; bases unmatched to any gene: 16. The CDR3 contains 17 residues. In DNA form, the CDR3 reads TGCAGTGCTCCCAATGCGGCTAGCGGGAGAGGAGGCAATGAGCAGTTCTTC. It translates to CSAPNAASGRGGNEQFF.

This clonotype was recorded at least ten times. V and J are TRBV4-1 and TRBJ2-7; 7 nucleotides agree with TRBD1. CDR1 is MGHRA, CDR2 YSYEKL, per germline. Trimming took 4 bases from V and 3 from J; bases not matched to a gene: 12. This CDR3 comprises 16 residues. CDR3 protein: CASSPLVSSGGYEQYF. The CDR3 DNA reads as TGCGCCAGCAGCCCTCTTGTGTCCTCAGGGGGCTACGAGCAGTACTTC.

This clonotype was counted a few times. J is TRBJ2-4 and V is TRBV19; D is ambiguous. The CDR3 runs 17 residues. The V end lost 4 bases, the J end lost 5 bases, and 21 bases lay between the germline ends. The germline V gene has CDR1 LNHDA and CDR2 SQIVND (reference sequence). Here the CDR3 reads CASSTFRIGLRQNIQYF. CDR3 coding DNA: TGTGCCAGTAGTACTTTCCGGATCGGGTTGAGGCAAAACATTCAGTACTTC.